This TCR beta chain was recorded in a study of OX40 agonist ivuxolimab in advanced cancers. Some background on the complete study: The costimulatory receptor OX40 (CD134) was targeted by ivuxolimab, a fully human IgG2 agonistic monoclonal antibody. Intravenous ivuxolimab was administered to patients every 2 weeks at six dose levels: 0.01, 0.1, 0.3, 1.5, 3 and 10 mg/kg. Partial responses were achieved by three dose-escalation patients, of whom one had hepatocellular carcinoma and two had cutaneous melanoma. Patients were allowed to have had prior anti-PD-1, anti-PD-L1 or anti-CTLA-4 therapy, and roughly 40% of the dose-escalation patients had previously received checkpoint inhibitors. Peripheral TCRbeta sequencing aimed to test whether ivuxolimab altered TCR sequence diversity and caused clonal T-cell expansion. In the dose-escalation cohort, more than 75% of patients were male, and the mean age was approximately 60 years, with a range of about 23 to 85. Among the roughly 50 dose-escalation patients, around 20 had hepatocellular carcinoma, roughly 15 melanoma, 9 renal cell carcinoma and 9 head and neck cancer. The monotherapy dose-escalation portion (N ≈ 50 patients) of the phase I ivuxolimab trial is reported in the paper. What the work shows at the level of the full study, not this receptor alone: In partial responders in the 0.1-3.0 mg/kg groups, normalized peripheral clonal expansion was found to be among the lowest, especially among CD8+ T cells. After ivuxolimab, CD8+ T cells had more expanded clones than CD4+ T cells on average. Antigen specificity was not determined for the clonally expanded peripheral T cells. At doses of 0.1 to 3.0 mg/kg, clonal expansion of both CD4+ and CD8+ T cells in blood was seen between baseline and week 6. Low levels of normalized T-cell clonal expansion were also seen in some patients who did not respond.

At the junction V is shortened by 2 bases and J by 2 bases, with 7 bases in between. CDR1 and CDR2 are read off the germline V gene as KGHSH and LQKENI. The CDR3 has 14 amino acids, counting the end cysteine and phenylalanine. Here the CDR3 DNA is all that survives: 42 bases in frame from base 1. As regards this clone: Its antigen remains unidentified. Per-nucleotide qualities are absent, and no much larger clonotype sits a single base away.

For sequencing of the TCRbeta CDR3 region, genomic DNA was extracted from the sorted cells. The immunoSEQ Assay was used for sequencing of TCRbeta CDR3 regions. Not all clones reach the TCRdb copy of this immuneACCESS table, which keeps in-frame sequences only. Checked studies attribute under half of the gap to unresolved V genes and leave the rest unexplained. The sample data list under 75,000 clones, and about 83% of these were observed just once. The leading ten clones occupy more than 0.5% of the sample. The trial excluded patients who had a history of autoimmune disease or who were on systemic immunosuppression. In every dose cohort, peripheral blood was drawn for TCR sequencing at baseline, cycle 4 day 1, and cycle 7 day 1. The samples were drawn from a first-in-human, open-label, multicenter phase I dose-escalation trial of ivuxolimab. Adults with locally advanced or metastatic melanoma, renal cell, hepatocellular, or head and neck squamous cell carcinoma were enrolled in the trial. Before TCR sequencing, CD4+ and CD8+ T cells were separately sorted from peripheral blood.

The sequence joins TRBV18 to TRBJ2-1, with the D segment identity uncertain. This TCR was sampled from an adult with an advanced solid tumor such as melanoma, head and neck, liver or kidney cancer. Source: CD4+ or CD8+ T cells sorted from blood, taken in a trial of the OX40 agonist ivuxolimab. The CDR3: CASSPIYPYNEQFF. Read as DNA, the sequence is TGTGCCAGCTCACCAATTTACCCCTACAATGAGCAGTTCTTC.